The 9 T cell receptor beta chains below come from one sample, sequenced in a study of regulatory T cells in long-lasting Graves disease. CDR3-region Arm-PCR and iRepertoire HTBI primers produced the TCR beta libraries. TCRdb recomputed calls from the multiplex PCR reads with MiXCR, one row per CDR3 protein. This table has roughly 380,000 distinct CDR3 sequences, 16% appearing once. Documented time point: newly diagnosed GD, antithyroid drugs for less than 3 months. PBMCs provided the RNA from which the TCR library was made. In addition, the sample was reused for a study of T cells in Graves' hyperthyroidism and ophthalmopathy.

Sample: peripheral blood mononuclear cells (PBMCs), taken at new diagnosis, from a patient treated with antithyroid drugs. These receptors were collected from a middle-aged man with Graves disease.

J is TRBJ2-7 and V is TRBV5-1; 7 bases line up with TRBD1. V trimming: 5 bases; J trimming: 7 bases; junction bases outside the gene matches: 12. This CDR3 spans 14 amino acids. Per the germline V gene, CDR1 is SGHRS and CDR2 is YFSETQ. CDR3 residues: CASSLEDRTWEQYF. The DNA for the CDR3 is TGCGCCAGCAGTTTAGAGGACAGGACCTGGGAGCAGTACTTC.

This clonotype has just a few counts. This chain connects TRBV5-4 to TRBJ1-4, with D tentatively TRBD1 (6 bases). The V gene lost 4 bases and the J gene lost 7 bases, with 14 bases spanning the gap. This CDR3 contains 14 residues. Germline lookup yields CDR1 SGHNT and CDR2 YYREEE (reference sequence). CDR3 nucleotides: TGTGCCAGCAGCCGGCTGGAAGGGGGTGAAAAACTGTTTTTT. Translation gives CASSRLEGGEKLFF.

There are many counts of this clonotype. This rearrangement joins TRBV30 to TRBJ1-1; D may be TRBD1 (6 bases). This CDR3 spans 14 amino acids. V gave up 2 bases and J gave up 2 bases, with 12 bases separating them. The germline V gene has CDR1 GTSNPN and CDR2 SVGIG (reference sequence). CDR3 in DNA: TGTGCCTGGAGTAAGCAGGGGCCAAACACTGAAGCTTTCTTT. Translated, it gives CAWSKQGPNTEAFF.

This clonotype was recorded many times. The chain links TRBV3-1 to TRBJ1-1; TRBD1 agrees at 8 bases. The CDR3 spans 12 residues. The germline V gene encodes CDR1 LGHDT and CDR2 YNNKEL (reference sequence). V trimming: 1 base; J trimming: 11 bases; junction bases outside the gene matches: 3. The CDR3: CASSQAQGAAFF. As DNA, the CDR3 is TGTGCCAGCAGCCAAGCGCAGGGGGCGGCTTTCTTT.

CDR3 region: CASSIGQNTDTQYF. The CDR3 DNA reads TGCGCCAGCAGTATAGGACAGAACACAGATACGCAGTATTTT. This chain uses TRBV5-1 with TRBJ2-1; tentative D call: TRBD1 (6 bases). The end of the DNA is better explained by TRBJ2-3, so the J call may be wrong. The CDR3 spans 14 residues. Germline V gene lookup returns CDR1 SGHRS and CDR2 YFSETQ.

V gene TRBV20-1 combines with J gene TRBJ2-1, with 15 bases identical to TRBD2. Trimming at V came to 3 bases and at J to 12 bases, leaving 15 bases not matched to a gene. Germline assignment: CDR1 DFQATT and CDR2 SNEGSKA (reference sequence). This CDR3 is built from 17 residues. CDR3 in amino acids: CSASGTSGGLLLQGQFF. The CDR3 DNA follows: TGCAGTGCTAGTGGGACTAGCGGGGGGCTCCTCCTCCAAGGGCAGTTCTTC.

This clonotype has at least ten counts. In DNA, the CDR3 is TGTGCCTGGGCCCCCGGGACAGCAAACCCCCAGCATTTT. Translating gives CAWAPGTANPQHF. The rearrangement uses TRBV30 and TRBJ1-5, with TRBD1 matching 7 bases. Germline V lookup: CDR1 GTSNPN, CDR2 SVGIG (reference sequence). Trimming at V came to 5 bases and at J to 10 bases, leaving 11 bases not matched to a gene. The CDR3 has 13 residues.

This clonotype was seen repeatedly, ten times or more. The conserved phenylalanine or tryptophan normally closing the CDR3 is absent here, so this likely arose from a read error. The DNA is left out, because the CDR3 cannot be placed on it with certainty; the CDR3 is given as TCRdb lists it. The chain couples TRBV20-1 to TRBJ1-2; TRBD1 is the table's D call and was not checked against the DNA. From germline, CDR1 is DFQATT and CDR2 SNEGSKA (reference sequence). The CDR3 contains 9 residues when both ends are counted. CDR3 amino acids: CSAARDRVL.

This clonotype was counted many times. The chain has TRBV7-8 and TRBJ2-7; maybe TRBD1 (6 bases). V was cut by 2 bases and J by 2 bases, with 10 bases left in between. The CDR3 contains 14 residues. Germline CDR1 is SGHVS and CDR2 is FQNEAQ. This CDR3 is CASSLRQVTYEQYF. CDR3 coding DNA: TGTGCCAGCAGCTTAAGACAGGTTACCTACGAGCAGTACTTC.